This entry features one T cell receptor (beta chain) sequence. The antigen is undetermined. This record comes from a study of cytomegalovirus exposure and HLA in healthy donors. Findings and limits, study-wide: A prior analysis recorded that most TCR beta V segments were productive about 87% or about 30% of the time. A link between a missense DCLRE1C variant and TCR beta V- and J-gene trimming emerged from a later analysis. Testing in vitro showed a few CMV-associated chains specific for CMV antigens.

A multiplex PCR was run with 60 Vbeta primers and 13 Jbeta primers. Clones were sequenced by immunoSEQ multiplex PCR, and TCRdb holds only the in-frame ones, with some missing. The sample lists 150,000 to 200,000 clones, under 80% occurring once. Per germline, CDR1 SGHAT and CDR2 FQNNGV. J lost 3 bases, V lost 6 bases, and 10 bases had no gene match. The CDR3 runs 15 residues. The rearrangement uses TRBV11-2 and TRBJ2-7; TRBD1 matches 8 bases. The material sequenced was PBMCs. The TCR originated in a female donor in good health and CMV-seronegative. This CDR3 is CASRGDRTDGYEQYF. For the CDR3, the DNA is TGTGCCAGCAGGGGGGACAGGACCGACGGCTACGAGCAGTACTTC.